One sample yielded the 22 T cell receptor beta chains listed below, sequenced in a study of technical replicates of blood from a few donors. The data were produced by immunoSEQ multiplex PCR, yet TCRdb's version contains in-frame clones alone and is incomplete. The table lists over 80,000 clones, approximately 96% of them singletons, with 0.3% to 0.45% in the top ten. The specimen sequenced was T cells isolated from PBMCs. All receptors come from a human donor in good health.

The rearrangement uses TRBV7-2 and TRBJ2-2, with D possibly being TRBD1 (6 bases). V was pared by 3 bases and J by 5 bases, with 10 bases between. The CDR3 is 14 residues long. The germline CDR1 and CDR2 sequences are SGHTA and FQGNSA. Here the CDR3 reads CASSFSGETGELFF. As DNA, the CDR3 is TGTGCCAGCAGCTTCTCAGGGGAAACCGGGGAGCTGTTTTTT.

The V call is TRBV7-2, the J call TRBJ1-5, with 10 bases aligning to TRBD1. The CDR3 is made up of 16 amino acids. CDR1 SGHTA and CDR2 FQGNSA come from the germline V gene. The junction had 7 bases not matched to a gene; V was cut back by 3 bases and J by 5 bases. In DNA, the CDR3 is TGTGCCAGCAGCTTGGCGGGACAGGGGATCCATCAGCCCCAGCATTTT. Its translation: CASSLAGQGIHQPQHF.

The genes are TRBV4-1 and TRBJ2-3; tentative D call: TRBD1 (6 bases). Germline lookup yields CDR1 MGHRA and CDR2 YSYEKL. The CDR3 length is 16 residues. Trimming removed 4 bases at V and 4 bases at J, with 18 bases between. This chain's CDR3 is CASSPHPSTGPDTQYF. CDR3 coding DNA: TGCGCCAGCAGCCCCCACCCATCGACAGGTCCAGATACGCAGTATTTT.

This rearrangement joins TRBV19 to TRBJ1-1; D unresolved. This CDR3 is built from 15 residues. V dropped 5 bases and J dropped 5 bases, with 18 bases sitting between them. The V gene's germline CDR1 is LNHDA and CDR2 SQIVND (reference sequence). The CDR3 spells CASSYGSPVGTEAFF. Here the CDR3 DNA reads TGTGCCAGTAGTTACGGGAGCCCCGTGGGGACTGAAGCTTTCTTT.

V and J are TRBV25-1 and TRBJ2-1; D is possibly TRBD1 (5 bases). Germline V gene lookup returns CDR1 MGHDK and CDR2 SYGVNS. The CDR3 length is 15 residues. Trimming removed 0 bases from V and 13 bases from J, with 19 bases in between. The CDR3 reads CASSEYQSQDILQFF. The CDR3 DNA reads as TGTGCCAGCAGTGAATATCAGTCCCAGGACATCCTTCAGTTCTTC.

The gene calls are TRBV10-3 and TRBJ2-7; 9 bases agree with TRBD1. V gave up 4 bases and J gave up 4 bases; unmatched junction bases: 14. CDR1 and CDR2 from the germline V gene are ENHRY and SYGVKD. This CDR3 comprises 17 residues. CDR3 nucleotides: TGTGCCATCAGTGGTGGATCGGAGGGGGACAGGGTATACGAGCAGTACTTC. Its translation is CAISGGSEGDRVYEQYF.

This clone came up a few times. This chain joins TRBV9 and TRBJ1-1, with 9 bases lining up with TRBD1. Germline loops: CDR1 SGDLS, CDR2 YYNGEE. The CDR3 length is 15 residues. The J segment lost 5 bases and the V segment lost 0 bases, leaving 5 bases of the junction unmatched. The CDR3 region is CASSVETGGWTEAFF. The CDR3 bases are TGTGCCAGCAGCGTAGAGACAGGGGGGTGGACTGAAGCTTTCTTT.

This chain connects TRBV18 to TRBJ1-1, with TRBD1 identical over 9 bases. This CDR3 region has 14 residues. V shed 6 bases, J shed 6 bases, and the junction held 8 bases outside the gene matches. Germline V gene sequence: CDR1 KGHSH, CDR2 LQKENI. CDR3 bases: TGTGCCAGCTCGAGGACAGGGGAAGGACCTGAAGCTTTCTTT. It yields the protein CASSRTGEGPEAFF. The variable domain in full, completed from reference TRBV18 and TRBJ1-1, reads NAGVMQNPRHLVRRRGQEARLRCSPMKGHSHVYWYRQLPEEGLKFMVYLQKENIIDESGMPKERFSAEFPKEGPSILRIQQVVRGDSAAYFCASSRTGEGPEAFFGQGTRLTVV.

This clone appeared a single time. The rearrangement joins TRBV29-1 to TRBJ1-1; the D is unclear. The CDR3 sequence is 13 residues long. Germline lookup yields CDR1 SQVTM and CDR2 ANQGSEA. Trimming removed 3 bases at V and 2 bases at J, with 10 bases between. CDR3 DNA sequence: TGCAGCGTTGAGGGAGTACGAAACACTGAAGCTTTCTTT. Its translation: CSVEGVRNTEAFF.

A single count supports this clone. The chain is built from TRBV10-3 and TRBJ2-3, with TRBD2 as a possible D gene (7 bases). The CDR3 covers 12 residues. V was pared by 7 bases and J by 3 bases, with 8 bases between. The V gene's germline CDR1 is ENHRY and CDR2 SYGVKD. As DNA, the CDR3 is TGTGCCATCAAGGGGGGGACAGATACGCAGTATTTT. Its translation: CAIKGGTDTQYF.

For this clone: The identical CDR3 is also encoded by other nucleotide sequences in the sample. The chain carries TRBV5-4 and TRBJ2-7, with TRBD1 identical over 9 bases. The CDR3 totals 14 residues. V shed 4 bases, J shed 2 bases, and the junction held 4 bases outside the gene matches. Germline CDR1 and CDR2: SGHNT and YYREEE (reference sequence). CDR3 coding DNA: TGTGCCAGCAGCCCGGGACAGGGAGCCTACGAGCAGTACTTC. This codes for CASSPGQGAYEQYF.

The rearrangement links TRBV2 to TRBJ2-3; TRBD2 agrees at 7 bases. The ends lost 5 bases at V and 0 bases at J; junction bases unmatched: 8. The CDR3 covers 16 residues. Germline CDR1 is SNHLY and CDR2 is FYNNEI. CDR3 DNA: TGTGCCAGCAGTACTAAGACTAGCTCTAGCACAGATACGCAGTATTTT. Protein product: CASSTKTSSSTDTQYF.

This clone was detected a few times. The chain employs TRBV7-3 and TRBJ2-5; a weak D match, TRBD2 (6 bases). This CDR3 contains 15 residues. The V gene's germline CDR1 is SGHTA and CDR2 FQGTGA. Trimming took 1 base from V and 0 from J, leaving 9 bases between them. The CDR3 DNA reads TGTGCCAGCAGCTTAATGGGCGGGAACCAAGAGACCCAGTACTTC. Its protein is CASSLMGGNQETQYF. Drawing the rest from reference TRBV7-3 and TRBJ2-5, the complete variable domain is GAGVSQTPSNKVTEKGKYVELRCDPISGHTALYWYRQSLGQGPEFLIYFQGTGAADDSGLPNDRFFAVRPEGSVSTLKIQRTERGDSAVYLCASSLMGGNQETQYFGPGTRLLVL.

The chain links TRBV5-1 to TRBJ2-1; tentative D call: TRBD1 (6 bases). Trimming left V 4 bases short and J 5 bases short, with 16 bases between. The CDR3 spans 15 residues. Germline assignment: CDR1 SGHRS and CDR2 YFSETQ. The CDR3 nucleotides read TGCGCCAGCAGCCAGACTCGGACAGCTAACAATGAGCAGTTCTTC. Translation: CASSQTRTANNEQFF.

The chain couples TRBV6-5 to TRBJ1-2; D not resolved. This CDR3 is built from 14 residues. Germline CDR1 is MNHEY and CDR2 is SVGAGI. Trimming took off 0 bases at V and 1 base at J, with 6 bases between the two ends. The CDR3 DNA sequence: TGTGCCAGCAGTTACTCGAGCGTTAACTATGGCTACACCTTC. This sequence encodes CASSYSSVNYGYTF.

The chain carries TRBV19 and TRBJ2-2; no firm D call. This CDR3 is 12 amino acids long. Between the trimmed V and J ends, which lost 7 bases and 7 bases, there was a span of 10 bases. Germline V gives CDR1 LNHDA, CDR2 SQIVND (reference sequence). CDR3: CASTLEGGELFF. DNA for the CDR3: TGTGCCAGTACCCTAGAAGGCGGGGAGCTGTTTTTT.

This chain joins TRBV19 and TRBJ2-1; 12 bases are shared with TRBD2. The CDR3 has 18 residues. J lost 6 bases, V lost 3 bases, and 12 bases had no gene match. Germline V gene sequence: CDR1 LNHDA, CDR2 SQIVND (reference sequence). CDR3 coding DNA: TGTGCCAGTAGTATTCAGGCTTTGCCTAGCGGGAGGGCCAATGAGCAGTTCTTC. This gives the protein CASSIQALPSGRANEQFF.

V usage is TRBV14 and J usage is TRBJ2-1, with a possible D match to TRBD2 (6 bases). Trimming removed 3 bases at V and 4 bases at J, with 19 bases between. CDR1 and CDR2 (germline): SGHDN, FVKESK. The CDR3 has 17 amino acids. This CDR3 is CASSHWTIGGEYNEQFF. As DNA, the CDR3 is TGTGCCAGCAGCCATTGGACTATAGGTGGGGAATACAATGAGCAGTTCTTC.

This CDR3 is CASSLSYTGLRDTQYF. The CDR3 bases are TGTGCCAGCAGTTTATCGTACACAGGGCTTCGAGATACGCAGTATTTT. J is TRBJ2-3 and V is TRBV27; a weak D match, TRBD1 (6 bases). CDR3 length equals 16 residues. Germline V gene sequence: CDR1 MNHEY, CDR2 SMNVEV (reference sequence). Trimming took off 0 bases at V and 5 bases at J, with 15 bases between the two ends.

V gene TRBV10-3 combines with J gene TRBJ2-7, with D maybe TRBD2 (6 bases). Trimming took 6 bases from V and 2 from J, leaving 11 bases between them. Germline lookup yields CDR1 ENHRY and CDR2 SYGVKD. The length of the CDR3 is 13 residues. The CDR3 bases are TGTGCCATCAGAAGTAGCGGTACCTACGAGCAGTACTTC. Protein product: CAIRSSGTYEQYF.

The chain recombines TRBV5-1 with TRBJ2-2; 11 bases align to TRBD2. The CDR3 totals 18 residues. CDR1 and CDR2 from the germline V gene are SGHRS and YFSETQ. V gave up 0 bases and J gave up 7 bases; unmatched junction bases: 11. This CDR3 reads CASSLEWTSGPNGGELFF. In DNA, the CDR3 is TGCGCCAGCAGCTTGGAATGGACTAGCGGGCCCAATGGCGGGGAGCTGTTTTTT.

J is TRBJ2-2 and V is TRBV12-5; TRBD1 is a possible D gene (5 bases). Germline-derived CDR1 and CDR2 are LGHNT and FRNRAP. V was shortened by 1 base and J by 1 base, with 7 bases between the two germline ends. The CDR3 contains 15 residues. In nucleotides, the CDR3 is TGTGCTAGTGGTTTGGCAACAGGGAACACCGGGGAGCTGTTTTTT. Translating it yields CASGLATGNTGELFF.